This TCR beta chain was sequenced for a study of cytomegalovirus exposure and HLA in healthy donors. The PCR ran on 60 Vbeta and 13 Jbeta primers. Sequencing was performed with immunoSEQ multiplex PCR; in TCRdb, only in-frame clones are kept and a portion is missing. Of roughly 130,000 clones listed, about four fifths are singletons. With 5 bases clipped from V and 2 bases from J, the junction kept 6 bases outside the gene matches. Per germline, CDR1 SGHVS and CDR2 FNYEAQ. CDR3 size: 17 residues. The source of this sequence is a male donor in good health and CMV-seropositive. The chain is built from TRBV7-6 and TRBJ2-5; 15 nucleotides line up with TRBD2. The sample consisted of PBMCs. The CDR3 nucleotides are TGTGCCAGCAGCCCAGGACTAGCGGGAGGGGGACAAGAGACCCAGTACTTC. The encoded protein is CASSPGLAGGGQETQYF.